This TCR beta chain was recovered during a study of CD8 T cells in Susac syndrome. Negative magnetic isolation gave CD8+ and CD4+ cells; FACS enriched CD8+ TEMRA. RNA was extracted with the RNeasy kit, and a quantity of about 0.45 to 1 ug was reverse transcribed using random hexamers. immunoSEQ multiplex PCR amplified TCR beta CDR3 across 54 Vbeta, 13 Jbeta. Using its own MiXCR run on the immunoSEQ multiplex PCR reads, TCRdb lists one record per CDR3 protein. The data contain 200,000 or so distinct CDR3 sequences, roughly 96% of them singletons. This clonotype has a single count. This TCR was recovered from a human donor with multiple sclerosis. Sample: CD4+ T cells from PBMCs.

The CDR3 reads CASSLYRQREGRGHEQFF. As DNA, the CDR3 is TGTGCCAGCAGCCTTTACCGTCAGCGGGAGGGCCGAGGTCATGAGCAGTTCTTC. V is TRBV3-1 and J is TRBJ2-1; 10 bases agree with TRBD2. V shed 4 bases and J 8 bases; nucleotides not matched to a gene: 17. There are 18 residues in the CDR3. The germline V gene has CDR1 LGHDT and CDR2 YNNKEL (reference sequence).